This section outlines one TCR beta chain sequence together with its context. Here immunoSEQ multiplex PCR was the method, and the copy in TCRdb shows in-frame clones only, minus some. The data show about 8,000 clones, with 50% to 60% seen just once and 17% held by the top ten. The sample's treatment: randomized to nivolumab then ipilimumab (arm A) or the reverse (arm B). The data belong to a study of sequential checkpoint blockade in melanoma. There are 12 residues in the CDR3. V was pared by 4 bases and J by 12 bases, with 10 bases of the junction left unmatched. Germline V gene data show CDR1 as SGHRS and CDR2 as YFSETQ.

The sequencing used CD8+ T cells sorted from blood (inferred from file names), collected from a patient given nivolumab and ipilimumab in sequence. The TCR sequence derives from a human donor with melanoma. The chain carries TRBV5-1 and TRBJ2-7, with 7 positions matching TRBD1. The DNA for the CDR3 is TGCGCCAGCAGCCCCGACCGGGACAGATGGTACTTC. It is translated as CASSPDRDRWYF.